Given below is one T cell receptor beta chain in context. What it binds is not known. The CDR3 end is not reached by the read, which stops 3 residues before it; the germline J gene fills it in. The entry originates in a study of T cells in women clearing cervical HPV infection. Study in general: HLA type could not be excluded as a confounder.

Germline values: CDR1 MNHNS, CDR2 SASEGT. CDR3 length: 14 amino acids. The V end lost 3 bases, the J end lost 2 bases, and 11 bases lay between the germline ends. TCRdb keeps only in-frame clones here, not all; method: immunoSEQ multiplex PCR. Its clone listing holds tens of thousands of clones. Study-wide results and limits: Richness plus V gene abundances separated cases from controls with AUC about 0.8. CIN3+ cases had significantly higher TCR richness than controls; evenness did not differ.

This chain connects TRBV6-1 to TRBJ2-7; TRBD2 is a possible D gene (5 bases). Sequencing input: blood buffy coat. The origin of this receptor is a woman between 18 and 69 years old with a cervical HPV16 infection that either progressed to CIN3+ or cleared (not recorded which). The CDR3 protein is CASSEAGPTYEQYF. The CDR3 DNA, read in part, is TGTGCCAGCAGTGAGGCGGGCCCCACCTACGAG.